A single sample gave rise to the 2 T cell receptor beta chains below, sequenced in a study of OX40 agonist ivuxolimab in advanced cancers. The assay was immunoSEQ multiplex PCR, and TCRdb's table has in-frame clones only and misses some. The table includes about 19,000 clones, around two thirds detected once. The sample in question was CD4+ or CD8+ T cells sorted from blood, obtained in a trial of the OX40 agonist ivuxolimab. The receptors were sampled from an adult with an advanced solid tumor such as melanoma, head and neck, liver or kidney cancer.

The rearrangement uses TRBV18 and TRBJ1-3, with 12 nucleotides matching TRBD1. The CDR3 length is 16 residues. Germline V gene data show CDR1 as KGHSH and CDR2 as LQKENI. Trimming at V came to 6 bases and at J to 4 bases, leaving 7 bases not matched to a gene. DNA of the CDR3: TGTGCCAGCTCGATCCGGGACAGGGGGCACGGAAACACCATATATTTT. Protein product: CASSIRDRGHGNTIYF.

This chain connects TRBV5-6 to TRBJ1-3, with TRBD1 matching 8 bases. The ends lost 3 bases at V and 9 bases at J; junction bases unmatched: 14. The V gene's germline CDR1 is SGHDT and CDR2 YYEEEE. This CDR3 contains 16 residues. The DNA for the CDR3 is TGTGCCAGCAGCTGGGGGACAGGCCTCTCTGGACCCACCATATATTTT. This gives the protein CASSWGTGLSGPTIYF.